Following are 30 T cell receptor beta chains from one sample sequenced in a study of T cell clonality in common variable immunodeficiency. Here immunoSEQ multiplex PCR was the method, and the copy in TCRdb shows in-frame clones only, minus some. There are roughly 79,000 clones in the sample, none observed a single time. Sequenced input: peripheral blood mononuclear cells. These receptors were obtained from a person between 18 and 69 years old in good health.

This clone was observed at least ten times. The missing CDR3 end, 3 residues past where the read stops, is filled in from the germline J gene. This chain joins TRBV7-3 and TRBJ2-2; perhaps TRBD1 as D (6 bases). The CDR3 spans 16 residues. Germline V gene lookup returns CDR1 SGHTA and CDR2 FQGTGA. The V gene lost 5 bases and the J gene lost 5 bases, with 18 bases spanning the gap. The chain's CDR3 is CASSLNGGAATGELFF. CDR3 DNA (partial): TGTGCCAGCAGCCTCAATGGGGGCGCGGCGACCGGGGAG.

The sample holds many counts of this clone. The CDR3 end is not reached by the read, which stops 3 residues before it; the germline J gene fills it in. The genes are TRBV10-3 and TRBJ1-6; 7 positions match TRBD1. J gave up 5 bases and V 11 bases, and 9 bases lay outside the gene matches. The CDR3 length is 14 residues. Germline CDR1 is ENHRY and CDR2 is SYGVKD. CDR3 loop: CAVKGTADNSPLHF. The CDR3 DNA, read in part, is TGTGCCGTCAAAGGGACAGCCGATAATTCACCC.

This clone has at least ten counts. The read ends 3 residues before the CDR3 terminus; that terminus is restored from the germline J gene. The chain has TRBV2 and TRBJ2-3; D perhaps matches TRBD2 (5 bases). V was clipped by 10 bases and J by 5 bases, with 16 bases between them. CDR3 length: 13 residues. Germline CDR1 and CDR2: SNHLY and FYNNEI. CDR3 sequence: CATRGTSRDTQYF. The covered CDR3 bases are TGTGCCACCCGGGGAACCTCTCGAGATACG.

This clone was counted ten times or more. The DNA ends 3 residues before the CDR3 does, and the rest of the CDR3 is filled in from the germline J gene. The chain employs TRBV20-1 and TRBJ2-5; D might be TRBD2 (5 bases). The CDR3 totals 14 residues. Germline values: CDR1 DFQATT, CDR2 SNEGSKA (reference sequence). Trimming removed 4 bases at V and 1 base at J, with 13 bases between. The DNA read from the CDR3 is TGCAGTGCTATCCGAGGACTCGCCCAAGAGACC. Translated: CSAIRGLAQET. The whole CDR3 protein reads CSAIRGLAQETQYF.

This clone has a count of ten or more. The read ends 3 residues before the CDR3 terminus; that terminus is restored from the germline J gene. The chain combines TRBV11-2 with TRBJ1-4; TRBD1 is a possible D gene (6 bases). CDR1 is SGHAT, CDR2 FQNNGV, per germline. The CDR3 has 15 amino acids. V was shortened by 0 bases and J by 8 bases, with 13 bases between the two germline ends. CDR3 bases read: TGTGCCAGCAGCTTAGAAAGGGGGATGGAGGAAAAA. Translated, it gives CASSLERGMEEK. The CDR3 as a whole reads CASSLERGMEEKLFF.

The DNA read from the CDR3 is TGTGCCAGCAGGGGACAGCCTGGAAACACC. Protein sequence: CASRGQPGNT. The CDR3, in full, reads CASRGQPGNTIYF. The chain has TRBV5-6 and TRBJ1-3; 7 positions match TRBD1. The read terminates 3 residues before the CDR3 end, so the remaining end is supplied by the germline J gene. The ends lost 5 bases at V and 2 bases at J; junction bases unmatched: 1. This CDR3 spans 13 amino acids. Germline-derived CDR1 and CDR2 are SGHDT and YYEEEE.

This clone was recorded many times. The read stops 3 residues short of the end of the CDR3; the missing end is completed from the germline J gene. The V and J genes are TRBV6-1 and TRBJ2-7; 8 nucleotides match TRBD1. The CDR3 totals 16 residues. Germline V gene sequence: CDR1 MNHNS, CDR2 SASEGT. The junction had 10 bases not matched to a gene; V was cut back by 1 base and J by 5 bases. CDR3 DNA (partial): TGTGCCAGCAGTGAAGTCCCACGGCAGGGGGCCCACGAG. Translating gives CASSEVPRQGAHE. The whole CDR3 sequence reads CASSEVPRQGAHEQYF.

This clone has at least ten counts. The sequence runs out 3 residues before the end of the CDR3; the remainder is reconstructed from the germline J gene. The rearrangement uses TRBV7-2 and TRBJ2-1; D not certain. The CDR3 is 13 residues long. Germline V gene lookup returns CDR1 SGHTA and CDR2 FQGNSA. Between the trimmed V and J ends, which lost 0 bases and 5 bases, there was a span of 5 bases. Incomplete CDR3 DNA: TGTGCCAGCAGCTTAGCTCACAACAATGAG. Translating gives CASSLAHNNE. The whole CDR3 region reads CASSLAHNNEQFF.

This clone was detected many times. The CDR3 bases that were read are TGTGCCAGCAGCCCTATTGGGGACAGGGAGAATGAG. Its translation is CASSPIGDRENE. In full, the CDR3 is CASSPIGDRENEQFF. V and J are TRBV11-3 and TRBJ2-1, with 9 bases fitting TRBD1. Sequencing ends 3 residues short of the CDR3 end; the germline J gene provides the rest. Germline CDR1 is SGHNT and CDR2 is YENEEA. Trimming removed 5 bases from V and 7 bases from J; junction bases left unmatched: 9. This CDR3 is 15 amino acids long.

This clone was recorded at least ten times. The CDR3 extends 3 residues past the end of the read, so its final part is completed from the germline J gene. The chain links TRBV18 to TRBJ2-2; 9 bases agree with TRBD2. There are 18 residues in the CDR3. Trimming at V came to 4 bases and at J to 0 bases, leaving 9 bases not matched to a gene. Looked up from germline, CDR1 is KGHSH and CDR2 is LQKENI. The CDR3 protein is CASSRTGSGGPNTGELFF. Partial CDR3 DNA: TGTGCCAGCTCACGCACAGGTAGCGGGGGCCCGAACACCGGGGAG.

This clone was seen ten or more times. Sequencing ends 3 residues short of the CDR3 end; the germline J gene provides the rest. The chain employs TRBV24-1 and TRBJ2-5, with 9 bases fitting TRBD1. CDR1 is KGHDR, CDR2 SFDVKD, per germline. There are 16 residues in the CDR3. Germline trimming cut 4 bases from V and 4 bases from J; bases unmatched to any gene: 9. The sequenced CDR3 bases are TGTGCCACCAGTGAGTCGACAGGGGGTGTAGGAGAGACC. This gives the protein CATSESTGGVGET. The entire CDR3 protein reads CATSESTGGVGETQYF.

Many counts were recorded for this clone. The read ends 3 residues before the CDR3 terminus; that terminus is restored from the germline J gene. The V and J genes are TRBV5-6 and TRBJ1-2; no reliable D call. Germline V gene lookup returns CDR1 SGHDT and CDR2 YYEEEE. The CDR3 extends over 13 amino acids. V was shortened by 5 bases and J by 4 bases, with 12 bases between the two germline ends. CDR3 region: CASSFGRGYGYTF. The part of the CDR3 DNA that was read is TGTGCCAGCAGTTTTGGACGGGGCTATGGC. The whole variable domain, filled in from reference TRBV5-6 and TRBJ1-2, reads DAGVTQSPTHLIKTRGQQVTLRCSPKSGHDTVSWYQQALGQGPQFIFQYYEEEERQRGNFPDRFSGHQFPNYSSELNVNALLLGDSALYLCASSFGRGYGYTFGSGTRLTVV.

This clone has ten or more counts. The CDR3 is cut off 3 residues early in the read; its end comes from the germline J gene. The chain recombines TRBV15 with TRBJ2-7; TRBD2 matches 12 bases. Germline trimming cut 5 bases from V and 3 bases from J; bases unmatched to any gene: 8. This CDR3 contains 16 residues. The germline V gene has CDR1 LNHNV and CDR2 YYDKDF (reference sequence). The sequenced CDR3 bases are TGTGCCACCAGCGGTATACTAGCGGGAGGAAGCTACGAG. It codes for CATSGILAGGSYE. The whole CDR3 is CATSGILAGGSYEQYF.

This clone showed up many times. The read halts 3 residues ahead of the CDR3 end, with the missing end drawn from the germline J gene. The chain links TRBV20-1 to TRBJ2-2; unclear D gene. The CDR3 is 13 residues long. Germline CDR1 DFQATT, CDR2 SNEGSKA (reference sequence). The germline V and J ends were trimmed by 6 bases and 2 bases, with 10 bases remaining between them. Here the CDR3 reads CSAVQENTGELFF. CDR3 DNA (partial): TGCAGTGCCGTCCAGGAAAACACCGGGGAG.

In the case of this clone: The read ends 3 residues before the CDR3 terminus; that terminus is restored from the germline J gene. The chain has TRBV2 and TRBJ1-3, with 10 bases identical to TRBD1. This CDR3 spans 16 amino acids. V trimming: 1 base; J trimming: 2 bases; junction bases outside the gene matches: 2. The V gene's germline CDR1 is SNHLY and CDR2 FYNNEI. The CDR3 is CASSEGTGGTGNTIYF. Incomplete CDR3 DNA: TGTGCCAGCAGTGAAGGGACAGGGGGTACTGGAAACACC.

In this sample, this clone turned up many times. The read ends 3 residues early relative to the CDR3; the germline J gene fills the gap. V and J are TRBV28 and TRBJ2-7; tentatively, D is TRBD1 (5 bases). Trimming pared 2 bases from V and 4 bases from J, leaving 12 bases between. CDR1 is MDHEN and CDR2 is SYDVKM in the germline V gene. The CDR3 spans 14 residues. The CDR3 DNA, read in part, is TGTGCCAGCAGTTTAAGCCAGGGAAGATACGAG. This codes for CASSLSQGRYE. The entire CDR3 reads CASSLSQGRYEQYF.

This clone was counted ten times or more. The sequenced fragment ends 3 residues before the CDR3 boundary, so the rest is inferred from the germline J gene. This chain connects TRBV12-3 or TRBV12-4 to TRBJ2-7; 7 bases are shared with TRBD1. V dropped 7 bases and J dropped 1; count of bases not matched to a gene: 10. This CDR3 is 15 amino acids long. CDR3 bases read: TGTGCCAGCACTCCTCGACAGGGAACGTCCTACGAG. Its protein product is CASTPRQGTSYE. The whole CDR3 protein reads CASTPRQGTSYEQYF.

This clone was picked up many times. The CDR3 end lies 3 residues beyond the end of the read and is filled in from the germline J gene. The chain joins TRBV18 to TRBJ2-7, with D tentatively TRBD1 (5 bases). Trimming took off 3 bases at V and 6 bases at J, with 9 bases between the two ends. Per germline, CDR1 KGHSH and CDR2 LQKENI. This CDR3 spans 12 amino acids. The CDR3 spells CASSPVDTEQYF. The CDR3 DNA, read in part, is TGTGCCAGCTCACCCGTGGACACCGAG.

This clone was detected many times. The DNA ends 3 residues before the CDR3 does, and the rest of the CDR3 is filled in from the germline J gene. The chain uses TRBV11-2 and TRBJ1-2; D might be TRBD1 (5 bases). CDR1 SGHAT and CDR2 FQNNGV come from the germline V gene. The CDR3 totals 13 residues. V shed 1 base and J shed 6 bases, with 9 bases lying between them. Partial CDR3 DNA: TGTGCCAGCAGCTTAGTATCAGGGAATGGC. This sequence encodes CASSLVSGNG. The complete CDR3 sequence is CASSLVSGNGYTF.

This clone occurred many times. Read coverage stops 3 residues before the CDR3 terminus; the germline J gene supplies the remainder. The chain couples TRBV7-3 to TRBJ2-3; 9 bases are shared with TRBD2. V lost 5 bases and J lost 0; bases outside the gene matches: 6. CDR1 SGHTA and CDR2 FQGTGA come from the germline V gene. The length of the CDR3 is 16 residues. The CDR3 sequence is CASSERTSGSTDTQYF. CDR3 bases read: TGTGCCAGCAGCGAAAGAACTAGCGGGAGCACAGATACG.

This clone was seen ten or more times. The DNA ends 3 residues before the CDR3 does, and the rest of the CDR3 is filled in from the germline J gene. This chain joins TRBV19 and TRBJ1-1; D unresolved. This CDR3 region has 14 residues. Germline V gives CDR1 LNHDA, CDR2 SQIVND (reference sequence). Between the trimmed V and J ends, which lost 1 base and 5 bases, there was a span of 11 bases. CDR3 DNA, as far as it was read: TGTGCCAGTAGTATAGGTGAGACTGGAACTGAA. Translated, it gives CASSIGETGTE. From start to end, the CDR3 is CASSIGETGTEAFF.

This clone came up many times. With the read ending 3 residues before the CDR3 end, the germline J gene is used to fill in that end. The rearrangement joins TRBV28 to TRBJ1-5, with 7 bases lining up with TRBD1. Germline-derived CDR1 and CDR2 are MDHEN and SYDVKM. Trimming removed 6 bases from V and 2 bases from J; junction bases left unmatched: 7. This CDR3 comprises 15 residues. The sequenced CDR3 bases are TGTGCCAGCAGCCCAACCGGACAGGGCAATCAGCCC. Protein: CASSPTGQGNQP. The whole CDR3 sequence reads CASSPTGQGNQPQHF.

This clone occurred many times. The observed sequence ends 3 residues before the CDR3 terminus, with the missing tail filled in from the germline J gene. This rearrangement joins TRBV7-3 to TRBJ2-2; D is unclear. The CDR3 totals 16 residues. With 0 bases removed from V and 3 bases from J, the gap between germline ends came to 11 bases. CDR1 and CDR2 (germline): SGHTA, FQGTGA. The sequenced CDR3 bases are TGTGCCAGCAGCTTAACAAGTAGGGCCGACACCGGGGAG. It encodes CASSLTSRADTGE. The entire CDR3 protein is CASSLTSRADTGELFF.

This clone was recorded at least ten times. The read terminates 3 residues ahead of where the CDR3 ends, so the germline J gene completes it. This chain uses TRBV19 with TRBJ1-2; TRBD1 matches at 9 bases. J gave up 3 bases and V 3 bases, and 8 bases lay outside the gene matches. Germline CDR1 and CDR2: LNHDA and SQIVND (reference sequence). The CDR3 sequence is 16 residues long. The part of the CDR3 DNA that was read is TGTGCCAGTAGTATTGTAACCGGGACAGGGCACTATGGC. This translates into CASSIVTGTGHYG. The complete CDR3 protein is CASSIVTGTGHYGYTF.

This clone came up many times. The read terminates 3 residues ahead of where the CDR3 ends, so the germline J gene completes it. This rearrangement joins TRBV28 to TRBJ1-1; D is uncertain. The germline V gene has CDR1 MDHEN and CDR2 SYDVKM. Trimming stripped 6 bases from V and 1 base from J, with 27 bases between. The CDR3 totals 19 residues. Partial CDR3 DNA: TGTGCCAGCAGCCCACCCTTTGGACGGACTAAGAGGAGGAACACTGAA. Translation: CASSPPFGRTKRRNTE. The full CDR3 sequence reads CASSPPFGRTKRRNTEAFF.

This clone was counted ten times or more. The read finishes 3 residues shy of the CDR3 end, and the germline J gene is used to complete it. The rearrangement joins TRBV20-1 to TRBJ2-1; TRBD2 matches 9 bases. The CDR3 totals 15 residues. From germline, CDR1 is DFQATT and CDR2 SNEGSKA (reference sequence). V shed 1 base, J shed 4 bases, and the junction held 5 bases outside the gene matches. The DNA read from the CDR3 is TGCAGTGCTAGAGGCCCGACTAGCGGATACAATGAG. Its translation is CSARGPTSGYNE. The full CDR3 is CSARGPTSGYNEQFF.

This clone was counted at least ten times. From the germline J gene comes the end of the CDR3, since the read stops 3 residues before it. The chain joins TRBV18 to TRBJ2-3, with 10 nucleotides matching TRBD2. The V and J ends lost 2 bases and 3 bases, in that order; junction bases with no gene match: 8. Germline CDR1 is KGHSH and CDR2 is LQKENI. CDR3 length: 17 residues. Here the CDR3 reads CASSPVYSGRSTDTQYF. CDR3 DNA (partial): TGTGCCAGCTCACCAGTCTATAGCGGGAGGAGTACAGATACG.

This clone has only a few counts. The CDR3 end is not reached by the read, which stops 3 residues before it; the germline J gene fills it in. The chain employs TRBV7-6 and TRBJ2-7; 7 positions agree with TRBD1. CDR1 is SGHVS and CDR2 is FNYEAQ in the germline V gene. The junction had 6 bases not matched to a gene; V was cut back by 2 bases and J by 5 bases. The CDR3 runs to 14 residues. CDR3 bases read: TGTGCCAGCAGCTTACTTGACAGGGACCACGAG. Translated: CASSLLDRDHE. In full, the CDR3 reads CASSLLDRDHEQYF.

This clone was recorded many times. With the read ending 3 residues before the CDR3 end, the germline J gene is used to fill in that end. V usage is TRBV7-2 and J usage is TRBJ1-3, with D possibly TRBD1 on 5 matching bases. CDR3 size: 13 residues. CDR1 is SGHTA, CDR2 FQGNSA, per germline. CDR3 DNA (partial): TGTGCCAGCAGCACCCGACCCGCCGGGGGC. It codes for CASSTRPAGG. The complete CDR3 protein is CASSTRPAGGIYF.

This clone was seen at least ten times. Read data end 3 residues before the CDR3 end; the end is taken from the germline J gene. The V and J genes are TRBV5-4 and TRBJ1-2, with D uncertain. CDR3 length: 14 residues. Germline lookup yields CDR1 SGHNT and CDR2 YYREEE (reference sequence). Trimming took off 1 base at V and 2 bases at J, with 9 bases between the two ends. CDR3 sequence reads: CASSLSNRNYGYTF. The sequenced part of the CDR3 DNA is TGTGCCAGCAGCTTGTCGAACAGAAACTATGGC.